The next 30 T cell receptor beta chains were all read from a single sample in a study of shared clonotypes between healthy human individuals. It was CD45RO-negative cells, positively selected for CCR7, that made up naive CD8 cells, with terminally differentiated effector memory CD45RA+ cells excluded. TCRdb's table, derived via immunoSEQ multiplex PCR, lists solely in-frame clones and lacks some. The sample includes approximately 600,000 clones, roughly 96% of them seen just once. The source material was naive CD8+ T cells sorted from blood. The origin of the receptors is a young woman in good health.

Concerning this clone itself: Other DNA sequences in this sample translate to the same CDR3. CDR3 sequence (DNA): TGTGCCAGCAGCGTAGGCATTGCCTACGAGCAGTACTTC. Residues: CASSVGIAYEQYF. This rearrangement joins TRBV9 to TRBJ2-7; D remains unclear. The CDR3 runs to 13 residues. CDR1 and CDR2 (germline): SGDLS, YYNGEE. The ends were cut back, 0 bases at V and 2 bases at J, with 6 bases in the middle.

V is TRBV27 and J is TRBJ2-5, with 9 nucleotides matching TRBD2. The CDR3 is 16 amino acids. V gave up 6 bases and J gave up 1 base; unmatched junction bases: 9. Germline V lookup: CDR1 MNHEY, CDR2 SMNVEV (reference sequence). In DNA form, the CDR3 reads TGTGCCAGCAGCGCATCTAGCGGGGAGGTCCAAGAGACCCAGTACTTC. It specifies CASSASSGEVQETQYF.

CDR3 loop: CASTRPEETQYF. CDR3 DNA sequence: TGTGCCAGCACCCGACCTGAAGAGACCCAGTACTTC. This chain connects TRBV12-1 to TRBJ2-5. TRBV12-1 is flagged as a pseudogene. The CDR3 consists of 12 residues.

This clone was counted a single time. The chain couples TRBV27 to TRBJ2-5, with D possibly being TRBD2 (5 bases). The CDR3 extends over 13 amino acids. Germline V gene sequence: CDR1 MNHEY, CDR2 SMNVEV (reference sequence). V was pared by 2 bases and J by 1 base, with 5 bases between. The CDR3 here is CASSLEGQETQYF. The CDR3 DNA sequence: TGTGCCAGCAGTTTAGAGGGCCAAGAGACCCAGTACTTC.

This chain connects TRBV27 to TRBJ1-1; D ambiguous. Germline values: CDR1 MNHEY, CDR2 SMNVEV (reference sequence). This CDR3 has 14 residues. Between the trimmed V and J ends, which lost 1 base and 7 bases, there was a span of 13 bases. The CDR3 DNA is TGTGCCAGCAGTTTATTGGGCCATATCGTTGAAGCTTTCTTT. Amino acid sequence: CASSLLGHIVEAFF.

To note about this clone: The same CDR3 arises from other DNA sequences in this sample as well. V and J are TRBV19 and TRBJ2-1; D call uncertain. The CDR3 loop spans 13 amino acids. CDR1 LNHDA and CDR2 SQIVND come from the germline V gene (reference sequence). Trimming removed 0 bases from V and 4 bases from J, with 4 bases in between. CDR3 loop: CASSIDQYNEQFF. In DNA form, the CDR3 reads TGTGCCAGTAGTATAGATCAGTACAATGAGCAGTTCTTC.

The chain is built from TRBV13 and TRBJ2-7; 10 positions match TRBD1. Germline CDR1 reads PRHDT; CDR2 reads FYEKMQ (reference sequence). CDR3 size: 15 residues. J gave up 2 bases and V 3 bases, and 4 bases lay outside the gene matches. The CDR3, as DNA: TGTGCCAGCAGCTTGGGTGGGACAGGGGCCTACGAGCAGTACTTC. It encodes CASSLGGTGAYEQYF.

The V gene is TRBV27, the J gene TRBJ2-2, with 7 bases lining up with TRBD1. Germline lookup yields CDR1 MNHEY and CDR2 SMNVEV (reference sequence). The CDR3 contains 16 residues. Losses at the gene ends were 6 bases for V and 6 bases for J; bases not matched to a gene: 13. In DNA, the CDR3 is TGTGCCAGCAGCCGACTAACAGGGGTGGGGCCCGGGGAGCTGTTTTTT. The encoded protein is CASSRLTGVGPGELFF.

This sequence joins TRBV4-1 and TRBJ2-7; D gene unclear. The CDR3 covers 16 residues. The V gene lost 0 bases and the J gene lost 1 base, with 13 bases spanning the gap. Germline V lookup: CDR1 MGHRA, CDR2 YSYEKL. CDR3 sequence: CASSQDPRTLSYEQYF. Here the CDR3 DNA reads TGCGCCAGCAGCCAAGATCCCCGGACCTTATCCTACGAGCAGTACTTC.

The chain carries TRBV7-8 and TRBJ2-7, with TRBD2 identical over 8 bases. J was trimmed by 5 bases and V by 5 bases; bases with no gene match: 8. The CDR3 is made up of 14 amino acids. Germline V gene sequence: CDR1 SGHVS, CDR2 FQNEAQ. The CDR3 sequence is CASSPGGGIHEQYF. The CDR3 nucleotides are TGTGCCAGCAGCCCCGGGGGGGGCATCCACGAGCAGTACTTC. The entire variable domain, with the rest obtained from reference TRBV7-8 and TRBJ2-7, is as follows: GAGVSQSPRYKVAKRGQDVALRCDPISGHVSLFWYQQALGQGPEFLTYFQNEAQLDKSGLPSDRFFAERPEGSVSTLKIQRTQQEDSAVYLCASSPGGGIHEQYFGPGTRLTVT.

The chain recombines TRBV10-1 with TRBJ2-1; 12 positions agree with TRBD2. CDR1 and CDR2 (germline): WNHNN, SYGVQD (reference sequence). J gave up 4 bases and V 3 bases, and 4 bases lay outside the gene matches. This CDR3 region has 16 residues. The CDR3 loop is CASSDLAGGSYNEQFF. CDR3 sequence (DNA): TGCGCCAGCAGTGACCTAGCGGGGGGGTCATACAATGAGCAGTTCTTC.

The chain links TRBV28 to TRBJ1-5; TRBD1 aligns across 8 bases. Losses at the gene ends were 3 bases for V and 6 bases for J; bases not matched to a gene: 7. This CDR3 region has 15 residues. Germline V CDR1 and CDR2: MDHEN, SYDVKM. The DNA for the CDR3 is TGTGCCAGCAGTTTCTACCCACAGGGGGGTCAGCCCCAGCATTTT. It yields the protein CASSFYPQGGQPQHF. The whole variable domain, filled in from reference TRBV28 and TRBJ1-5, reads DVKVTQSSRYLVKRTGEKVFLECVQDMDHENMFWYRQDPGLGLRLIYFSYDVKMKEKGDIPEGYSVSREKKERFSLILESASTNQTSMYLCASSFYPQGGQPQHFGDGTRLSIL.

This chain links TRBV11-1 with TRBJ2-7; D perhaps matches TRBD1 (6 bases). V lost 5 bases and J lost 4, with 15 bases in between. Germline V gives CDR1 SGHAT, CDR2 FQDESV (reference sequence). CDR3 length: 14 amino acids. DNA for the CDR3: TGTGCCAGCAGCCCCACAGGGATTACATACGAGCAGTACTTC. Translated: CASSPTGITYEQYF. Complete variable domain (other parts from reference TRBV11-1 and TRBJ2-7): EAEVAQSPRYKITEKSQAVAFWCDPISGHATLYWYRQILGQGPELLVQFQDESVVDDSQLPKDRFSAERLKGVDSTLKIQPAELGDSAMYLCASSPTGITYEQYFGPGTRLTVT.

The chain employs TRBV5-4 and TRBJ2-1, with D unclear. V gave up 0 bases and J gave up 12 bases, with 7 bases separating them. Looked up from germline, CDR1 is SGHNT and CDR2 is YYREEE (reference sequence). The CDR3 spans 11 residues. CDR3 protein: CASSLGLGQFF. The CDR3 region has the DNA TGTGCCAGCAGCTTGGGTCTAGGGCAGTTCTTC.

The chain uses TRBV19 and TRBJ2-1; 9 bases fit TRBD2. The CDR3 has 17 residues. Looked up from germline, CDR1 is LNHDA and CDR2 is SQIVND (reference sequence). V dropped 5 bases and J dropped 0; count of bases not matched to a gene: 8. This chain's CDR3 is CASSHTRSGSSYNEQFF. As DNA, the CDR3 is TGTGCCAGTAGTCACACACGTAGCGGGAGCTCCTACAATGAGCAGTTCTTC.

The V call is TRBV19, the J call TRBJ2-1, with D unresolved. V dropped 5 bases and J dropped 7 bases, with 12 bases sitting between them. Germline CDR1 is LNHDA and CDR2 is SQIVND (reference sequence). This CDR3 has 13 amino acids. CDR3 amino acids: CASSFGRLNEQFF. The CDR3 coding sequence is TGTGCCAGTAGTTTCGGGCGATTAAATGAGCAGTTCTTC.

The chain combines TRBV5-1 with TRBJ2-1; 7 positions agree with TRBD2. The CDR3 covers 15 residues. Per germline, CDR1 SGHRS and CDR2 YFSETQ. After removal of 1 base from V and 4 bases from J, the junction contained 5 bases not matched to a gene. Written as DNA, the CDR3 is TGCGCCAGCAGCTTGATCGGTAGCGGGTACAATGAGCAGTTCTTC. This encodes CASSLIGSGYNEQFF.

There are a few counts of this clone. The chain combines TRBV19 with TRBJ1-1, with a possible D match to TRBD1 (5 bases). Germline CDR1 and CDR2: LNHDA and SQIVND (reference sequence). The CDR3 has 14 amino acids. V was cut by 0 bases and J by 3 bases, with 8 bases left in between. The CDR3 loop reads CASSIDPGDTEAFF. The CDR3 nucleotides read TGTGCCAGTAGTATAGATCCGGGGGACACTGAAGCTTTCTTT. The full variable domain, completed using reference TRBV19 and TRBJ1-1, is DGGITQSPKYLFRKEGQNVTLSCEQNLNHDAMYWYRQDPGQGLRLIYYSQIVNDFQKGDIAEGYSVSREKKESFPLTVTSAQKNPTAFYLCASSIDPGDTEAFFGQGTRLTVV.

The V call is TRBV11-2, the J call TRBJ2-7; no definite D call. Trimming pared 0 bases from V and 1 base from J, leaving 10 bases between. This CDR3 region has 15 residues. Looked up from germline, CDR1 is SGHAT and CDR2 is FQNNGV. CDR3 sequence reads: CASSLEGRGSYEQYF. DNA of the CDR3: TGTGCCAGCAGCTTAGAAGGCAGAGGTTCCTACGAGCAGTACTTC.

In its sample, this clone was seen many times. V usage is TRBV28 and J usage is TRBJ2-7; 9 bases align to TRBD1. The CDR3 extends over 12 amino acids. Losses at the gene ends were 10 bases for V and 3 bases for J; bases not matched to a gene: 4. Germline lookup yields CDR1 MDHEN and CDR2 SYDVKM. The CDR3 DNA follows: TGTGCCACCGAGACAGGGGGCTACGAGCAGTACTTC. This gives the protein CATETGGYEQYF.

The CDR3 sequence is CASSLGPPGGDYGYTF. The CDR3 bases are TGTGCCAGCAGCTTAGGACCCCCGGGGGGAGACTATGGCTACACCTTC. The gene calls are TRBV13 and TRBJ1-2; D possibly corresponds to TRBD1 (5 bases). Germline V gives CDR1 PRHDT, CDR2 FYEKMQ (reference sequence). V lost 0 bases to trimming and J lost 3 bases, with 14 bases between them. The CDR3 is made up of 16 amino acids.

The chain has TRBV9 and TRBJ2-1, with D perhaps TRBD1 or TRBD2 (5 bases each). Germline CDR1 is SGDLS and CDR2 is YYNGEE. The CDR3 is 17 residues long. The V end lost 0 bases, the J end lost 2 bases, and 15 bases lay between the germline ends. The CDR3 region is CASSVEVLVGPYNEQFF. The CDR3 DNA is TGTGCCAGCAGCGTAGAGGTGTTGGTGGGACCCTACAATGAGCAGTTCTTC.

The table lists this clone with a few counts. The chain is built from TRBV9 and TRBJ2-5; the match to TRBD2 covers 12 bases. This CDR3 is built from 14 residues. Germline V gives CDR1 SGDLS, CDR2 YYNGEE. The V and J ends lost 7 bases and 4 bases, in that order; junction bases with no gene match: 5. Written as DNA, the CDR3 is TGTGCCAGCTCTAGCGGGAGGGCGGGAGAGACCCAGTACTTC. This gives the protein CASSSGRAGETQYF. The whole variable domain, filled in from reference TRBV9 and TRBJ2-5, reads DSGVTQTPKHLITATGQRVTLRCSPRSGDLSVYWYQQSLDQGLQFLIQYYNGEERAKGNILERFSAQQFPDLHSELNLSSLELGDSALYFCASSSGRAGETQYFGPGTRLLVL.

V is TRBV30 and J is TRBJ2-1; the D is unclear. The CDR3 extends over 15 amino acids. Germline lookup yields CDR1 GTSNPN and CDR2 SVGIG (reference sequence). The V end lost 0 bases, the J end lost 8 bases, and 17 bases lay between the germline ends. The CDR3 DNA reads as TGTGCCTGGAGTGTACTAAAGCGCGCTATCGATGAGCAGTTCTTC. Its translation is CAWSVLKRAIDEQFF.

The chain links TRBV11-3 to TRBJ2-2; tentative D call: TRBD2 (6 bases). Germline V gives CDR1 SGHNT, CDR2 YENEEA. The CDR3 totals 17 residues. V gave up 4 bases and J gave up 3 bases, with 18 bases separating them. CDR3 in DNA: TGTGCCAGCAGCTCCCAGCCGGGACTGCTATACACCGGGGAGCTGTTTTTT. It yields the protein CASSSQPGLLYTGELFF.

The rearrangement links TRBV29-1 to TRBJ2-5; TRBD2 matches at 10 bases. The better agreement between TRBJ2-7 and the DNA end casts doubt on the J call. Germline values: CDR1 SQVTM, CDR2 ANQGSEA. The CDR3 consists of 14 residues. This CDR3 is CSVEFLAGVNEQYF. DNA for the CDR3: TGCAGCGTTGAGTTTCTAGCGGGAGTCAACGAGCAGTACTTC.

The V and J genes are TRBV6-1 and TRBJ1-1, with 8 nucleotides matching TRBD1. The CDR3 covers 13 residues. J lost 7 bases, V lost 5 bases, and 6 bases had no gene match. Per the germline V gene, CDR1 is MNHNS and CDR2 is SASEGT. The CDR3 region is CASSTRQGIEAFF. CDR3 sequence (DNA): TGTGCCAGCAGTACACGACAGGGGATTGAAGCTTTCTTT.

This chain links TRBV2 with TRBJ2-5, with 16 bases fitting TRBD2. This CDR3 is 19 amino acids long. The V segment lost 6 bases and the J segment 5 bases; nucleotides outside the gene matches: 15. The germline V gene encodes CDR1 SNHLY and CDR2 FYNNEI. The CDR3 sequence is CASSRGLAGGPNDLETQYF. CDR3 in DNA: TGTGCCAGCAGCCGGGGACTAGCGGGAGGGCCGAACGACTTGGAGACCCAGTACTTC.

This chain uses TRBV16 with TRBJ2-7; TRBD1 agrees at 9 bases. The V gene end was trimmed by 1 base and the J gene end by 6 bases; junction bases not matched to a gene: 1. The CDR3 is 13 residues long. From germline, CDR1 is KGHSY and CDR2 FQNENV. As DNA, the CDR3 is TGTGCCAGCAGCCAATACAGGGGGCGCGAGCAGTACTTC. It specifies CASSQYRGREQYF.

The CDR3, as DNA: TGTGCCAGCAGTTTCCCTCCCGGGACAGGGGTCTACGAGCAGTACTTC. Its translation is CASSFPPGTGVYEQYF. The rearrangement joins TRBV27 to TRBJ2-7; 10 nucleotides line up with TRBD1. With V trimmed by 3 bases and J by 3 bases, 8 bases remained unmatched. This CDR3 has 16 residues. Per the germline V gene, CDR1 is MNHEY and CDR2 is SMNVEV (reference sequence).